These 32 T cell receptor beta chains share one sample of origin, sequenced in a study of control samples from healthy donors and cancer patients. Generated by immunoSEQ multiplex PCR, the TCRdb table keeps only in-frame clones and is missing some. The sample lists roughly 30,000 clones, about 83% seen once, with about 1.6% in the top ten. Sequencing was done on a sample of PBMCs. These receptors all come from a middle-aged woman with lung cancer.

J is TRBJ2-5 and V is TRBV11-2; D is perhaps TRBD1 (6 bases). Trimming shortened V by 5 bases and J by 2 bases, and 18 bases separated the two germline ends. Germline CDR1 is SGHAT and CDR2 is FQNNGV. This CDR3 is 16 amino acids long. The CDR3 sequence is CASSPGVGDTQETQYF. The CDR3 nucleotides read TGTGCCAGCAGCCCTGGGGTAGGGGACACACAAGAGACCCAGTACTTC.

The rearrangement uses TRBV7-2 and TRBJ1-3; 7 nucleotides line up with TRBD1. This CDR3 spans 15 amino acids. Germline values: CDR1 SGHTA, CDR2 FQGNSA. V gave up 4 bases and J gave up 1 base; unmatched junction bases: 4. The CDR3 DNA follows: TGTGCCAGCAGCTCGTCAGGGGGATCTGGAAACACCATATATTTT. It encodes CASSSSGGSGNTIYF. The entire variable domain, with the rest obtained from reference TRBV7-2 and TRBJ1-3, is as follows: GAGVSQSPSNKVTEKGKDVELRCDPISGHTALYWYRQSLGQGLEFLIYFQGNSAPDKSGLPSDRFSAERTGGSVSTLTIQRTQQEDSAVYLCASSSSGGSGNTIYFGEGSWLTVV.

The V gene is TRBV10-3, the J gene TRBJ1-6, with D maybe TRBD1 (6 bases). The CDR3 contains 14 residues. The V gene lost 11 bases and the J gene lost 9 bases, with 20 bases spanning the gap. Looked up from germline, CDR1 is ENHRY and CDR2 is SYGVKD. Here the CDR3 DNA reads TGTGCCTCGGGGCCTGAGGGGGGGAGTTCACCCCTCCACTTT. It yields the protein CASGPEGGSSPLHF.

This clone was found a few times. The genes are TRBV5-1 and TRBJ1-2, with TRBD1 matching over 10 bases. Unmatched junction bases numbered 8, after V lost 4 bases and J lost 8 bases. The CDR3 totals 14 residues. Germline CDR1 SGHRS, CDR2 YFSETQ. CDR3 DNA sequence: TGCGCCAGCAGCCTGGGACAGGGGATTGGAGGCTACACCTTC. Translated, it gives CASSLGQGIGGYTF.

CDR3 coding DNA: TGTGCCAGCTCCTCAGGGGCGGGGGGCTACACCTTC. This codes for CASSSGAGGYTF. The V gene is TRBV28, the J gene TRBJ1-2, with D possibly being TRBD1 (6 bases). CDR1 is MDHEN and CDR2 is SYDVKM in the germline V gene. The V end was cut by 8 bases, the J end by 8 bases, with 15 bases between. There are 12 residues in the CDR3.

J is TRBJ2-6 and V is TRBV4-2; 8 bases agree with TRBD2. CDR3 length: 19 amino acids. V was clipped by 0 bases and J by 2 bases; unmatched bases: 9. Germline V gene lookup returns CDR1 LGHNA and CDR2 YNFKEQ. The CDR3 bases are TGTGCCAGCAGCCAAGAGGTCGTTGCGGGGGGAGCTGGGGCCAACGTCCTGACTTTC. This sequence encodes CASSQEVVAGGAGANVLTF.

The gene calls are TRBV30 and TRBJ2-1; tentatively, D is TRBD2 (5 bases). CDR1 and CDR2 (germline): GTSNPN, SVGIG (reference sequence). The V gene lost 4 bases and the J gene lost 6 bases, with 10 bases spanning the gap. There are 12 residues in the CDR3. Here the CDR3 reads CAWNPDSNEQFF. The CDR3 region has the DNA TGTGCCTGGAACCCGGACTCCAATGAGCAGTTCTTC.

V gene TRBV15 combines with J gene TRBJ2-4; a possible D gene is TRBD1 (5 bases). The CDR3 runs 17 residues. Trimming stripped 1 base from V and 5 bases from J, with 18 bases between. The V gene's germline CDR1 is LNHNV and CDR2 YYDKDF (reference sequence). For the CDR3, the DNA is TGTGCCACCAGCAGAGGAAGGGGCGGCTTTAGGGAAAACATTCAGTACTTC. Encoded protein: CATSRGRGGFRENIQYF.

This clone was seen more than once but under ten times. The chain has TRBV20-1 and TRBJ2-1; the D gene is possibly TRBD2 (6 bases). Trimming took 5 bases from V and 14 from J, leaving 16 bases between them. The CDR3 is 11 residues long. Germline V lookup: CDR1 DFQATT, CDR2 SNEGSKA (reference sequence). The CDR3 DNA follows: TGCAGTGCTGGCTATAGACTAGGGAAGTTCTTC. This encodes CSAGYRLGKFF.

The chain carries TRBV3-1 (or the pseudogene TRBV3-2) and TRBJ2-5, with D perhaps matching TRBD1 (6 bases). The CDR3 has 17 residues. Per the germline V gene, CDR1 is LGHDT and CDR2 is YNNKEL (reference sequence). Trimming stripped 4 bases from V and 5 bases from J, with 23 bases between. The CDR3 reads CASSPPIGGGGWETQYF. DNA of the CDR3: TGTGCCAGCAGCCCCCCGATTGGTGGGGGCGGTTGGGAGACCCAGTACTTC.

V and J are TRBV9 and TRBJ2-1; tentatively, D is TRBD2 (5 bases). This CDR3 has 16 amino acids. The ends were cut back, 6 bases at V and 3 bases at J, with 19 bases in the middle. The germline CDR1 and CDR2 sequences are SGDLS and YYNGEE. The CDR3 sequence: CASTRDRAAGYNEQFF. In DNA form, the CDR3 reads TGTGCCAGCACGCGTGACCGGGCCGCGGGCTACAATGAGCAGTTCTTC.

This clone was found once. The rearrangement uses TRBV27 and TRBJ1-1; tentative D call: TRBD1 (5 bases). CDR3 size: 13 residues. Germline V lookup: CDR1 MNHEY, CDR2 SMNVEV (reference sequence). The ends were cut back, 6 bases at V and 1 base at J, with 9 bases in the middle. This chain's CDR3 is CASSLDKNTEAFF. DNA of the CDR3: TGTGCCAGCAGCTTGGACAAGAACACTGAAGCTTTCTTT.

This chain links TRBV11-1 with TRBJ1-3; D is perhaps TRBD1 (6 bases). Germline V lookup: CDR1 SGHAT, CDR2 FQDESV (reference sequence). This CDR3 spans 15 amino acids. Trimming stripped 5 bases from V and 7 bases from J, with 18 bases between. The CDR3 loop is CASSLTGLLANTIYF. CDR3 DNA sequence: TGTGCCAGCAGCCTGACAGGACTCCTCGCTAACACCATATATTTT.

The rearrangement uses TRBV27 and TRBJ2-6; D unresolved. V was shortened by 4 bases and J by 2 bases, with 6 bases between the two germline ends. Germline lookup yields CDR1 MNHEY and CDR2 SMNVEV (reference sequence). The CDR3 extends over 14 amino acids. CDR3 nucleotide sequence: TGTGCCAGCAGTTCATCTACTGGGGCCAACGTCCTGACTTTC. It translates to CASSSSTGANVLTF.

V usage is TRBV19 and J usage is TRBJ1-1, with unresolved D. Trimming removed 3 bases at V and 5 bases at J, with 10 bases between. There are 13 residues in the CDR3. Germline V gene data show CDR1 as LNHDA and CDR2 as SQIVND (reference sequence). CDR3: CASSIVRETEAFF. Here the CDR3 DNA reads TGTGCCAGTAGTATCGTACGGGAGACTGAAGCTTTCTTT.

This chain joins TRBV25-1 and TRBJ1-2; D call uncertain. The CDR3 covers 14 residues. Germline V gives CDR1 MGHDK, CDR2 SYGVNS. Between the trimmed V and J ends, which lost 1 base and 3 bases, there was a span of 9 bases. Here the CDR3 reads CASSESQVYYGYTF. As DNA, the CDR3 is TGTGCCAGCAGTGAATCCCAGGTTTACTATGGCTACACCTTC.

This sequence joins TRBV7-9 and TRBJ2-7; TRBD1 is a possible D gene (6 bases). Germline CDR1 reads SEHNR; CDR2 reads FQNEAQ (reference sequence). The V end was cut by 5 bases, the J end by 7 bases, with 21 bases between. There are 15 residues in the CDR3. The CDR3 is CASSDLGTPDEEQYF. The CDR3 DNA sequence: TGTGCCAGCAGCGATCTCGGGACACCCGATGAAGAGCAGTACTTC.

The V call is TRBV6-5, the J call TRBJ2-7; D is possibly TRBD1 or TRBD2 (7 bases each). V lost 4 bases to trimming and J lost 4 bases, with 20 bases between them. Per the germline V gene, CDR1 is MNHEY and CDR2 is SVGAGI. The CDR3 loop spans 16 amino acids. The CDR3 region has the DNA TGTGCCAGCAGTTCAAGGGAGGGGGACAGCCATTACGAGCAGTACTTC. Protein product: CASSSREGDSHYEQYF.

The rearrangement joins TRBV5-4 to TRBJ2-5; no definite D call. CDR1 is SGHNT and CDR2 is YYREEE in the germline V gene (reference sequence). This CDR3 region has 15 residues. Trimming pared 2 bases from V and 5 bases from J, leaving 16 bases between. The CDR3 region has the DNA TGTGCCAGCAGCTTTGGTGGTGGGCGTTTCGAGACCCAGTACTTC. Translating it yields CASSFGGGRFETQYF.

The gene calls are TRBV2 and TRBJ1-3; 8 bases map to TRBD1. The CDR3 length is 14 residues. Germline assignment: CDR1 SNHLY and CDR2 FYNNEI. The V gene end was trimmed by 11 bases and the J gene end by 4 bases; junction bases not matched to a gene: 10. CDR3: CAGTSDRVGNTIYF. The CDR3 bases are TGTGCCGGTACTTCGGACAGGGTCGGAAACACCATATATTTT.

This chain connects TRBV5-6 to TRBJ2-5; D is perhaps TRBD1 (5 bases). Germline CDR1 SGHDT, CDR2 YYEEEE. V lost 2 bases, J lost 0 bases, and 11 bases lay in between. CDR3 length: 15 amino acids. The CDR3 DNA is TGTGCCAGCAGCTTCGACAGCAGATACCAAGAGACCCAGTACTTC. Its translation: CASSFDSRYQETQYF.

This chain connects TRBV11-3 to TRBJ1-2; the D is unclear. Germline V gene data show CDR1 as SGHNT and CDR2 as YENEEA. This CDR3 contains 16 residues. V was trimmed by 0 bases and J by 0 bases, leaving 11 bases between them. CDR3: CASSLDGTGANYGYTF. The CDR3 DNA reads as TGTGCCAGCAGCTTAGATGGTACCGGAGCTAACTATGGCTACACCTTC.

The chain carries TRBV11-2 and TRBJ2-5; 10 bases match TRBD2. The length of the CDR3 is 17 residues. The J segment lost 3 bases and the V segment lost 1 base, leaving 8 bases of the junction unmatched. CDR1 is SGHAT and CDR2 is FQNNGV in the germline V gene. The CDR3 reads CASSLGYGAGGEETQYF. The CDR3 DNA is TGTGCCAGCAGCTTAGGCTATGGAGCGGGGGGGGAAGAGACCCAGTACTTC.

This rearrangement joins TRBV5-4 to TRBJ1-1, with D possibly matching TRBD1 (6 bases). V shed 6 bases and J shed 1 base, with 10 bases lying between them. The CDR3 has 13 residues. Germline assignment: CDR1 SGHNT and CDR2 YYREEE (reference sequence). The chain's CDR3 is CASNLGQNTEAFF. Here the CDR3 DNA reads TGTGCCAGCAATTTGGGACAGAACACTGAAGCTTTCTTT.

J is TRBJ2-7 and V is TRBV2; D unclear. The CDR3 extends over 14 amino acids. Trimming took 3 bases from V and 3 from J, leaving 12 bases between them. Germline CDR1 SNHLY, CDR2 FYNNEI. CDR3 loop: CASSEMGLHYEQYF. The CDR3 DNA reads as TGTGCCAGCAGTGAGATGGGCCTTCACTACGAGCAGTACTTC.

The genes are TRBV28 and TRBJ1-5; D gene ambiguous. V lost 2 bases, J lost 1 base, and 6 bases lay in between. CDR3 length: 14 amino acids. Per the germline V gene, CDR1 is MDHEN and CDR2 is SYDVKM. CDR3 protein: CASSLGQSNQPQHF. The CDR3 nucleotides are TGTGCCAGCAGTTTAGGGCAGAGCAATCAGCCCCAGCATTTT.

Concerning this clone: A junction boundary mismatches the germline segment, possibly from a read error. The chain has TRBV10-2 and TRBJ2-7, with D hard to call. CDR1 is WSHSY and CDR2 is SAAADI in the germline V gene. CDR3 length equals 14 residues. The CDR3 DNA reads TGCGCCACCAGTACTTTGCCAGCGACCTACGAGCAGTACTTC. Translating it yields CATSTLPATYEQYF.

This clone was counted a single time. V and J are TRBV6-5 and TRBJ1-1, with D perhaps TRBD1 (5 bases). V lost 7 bases and J lost 1, with 16 bases in between. The CDR3 contains 15 residues. CDR1 MNHEY and CDR2 SVGAGI come from the germline V gene. The CDR3 DNA reads as TGTGCCAGCACCCCCCCGGGGGTAGGGAACACTGAAGCTTTCTTT. This gives the protein CASTPPGVGNTEAFF.

The V gene is TRBV5-4, the J gene TRBJ2-5; D gene uncertain. This CDR3 is built from 13 residues. V lost 2 bases and J 4 bases, leaving 9 bases between the germline ends. Germline CDR1 is SGHNT and CDR2 is YYREEE (reference sequence). The CDR3 sequence: CASSLKGRETQYF. The CDR3, as DNA: TGTGCCAGCAGCTTAAAGGGTAGAGAGACCCAGTACTTC.

The rearrangement joins TRBV7-6 to TRBJ2-7; no firm D call. The CDR3 length is 13 residues. Trimming removed 6 bases at V and 1 base at J, with 10 bases between. Germline CDR1 reads SGHVS; CDR2 reads FNYEAQ. In DNA, the CDR3 is TGTGCCAGCAGTCTAGGGCTATCCTACGAGCAGTACTTC. Translated, it gives CASSLGLSYEQYF.

This sequence joins TRBV28 and TRBJ2-7; D is ambiguous. Deletions cut 5 bases from V and 6 bases from J, with 14 bases between. The CDR3 loop spans 13 amino acids. Per the germline V gene, CDR1 is MDHEN and CDR2 is SYDVKM. The CDR3 region is CASSPPSRPEQYF. The CDR3 DNA reads TGTGCCAGCAGTCCCCCGAGTCGTCCCGAGCAGTACTTC.

This chain joins TRBV4-2 and TRBJ2-3; no reliable D call. V shed 1 base and J shed 0 bases, with 8 bases lying between them. Per germline, CDR1 LGHNA and CDR2 YNFKEQ. The CDR3 spans 15 residues. The CDR3: CASSQGATSTDTQYF. In DNA form, the CDR3 reads TGTGCCAGCAGCCAAGGGGCCACAAGCACAGATACGCAGTATTTT.